The 4 T cell receptor beta chains below come from one sample, sequenced in a study of memory CD4+ T cells and cytomegalovirus serostatus. The sort gate was single viable CD3+CD4+CD8-CD45RO+ cells for memory CD4+ T cells. The protocol was immunoSEQ multiplex PCR, while the TCRdb copy is restricted to in-frame clones and leaves out a portion. The sample shows around 53,000 clones, roughly 80% of them seen only once. The sequenced sample was memory CD4+ T cells from blood. Receptors originate from an adult in good health and CMV-seronegative.

The chain couples TRBV6-1 to TRBJ1-2, with D possibly TRBD1 on 5 matching bases. Per germline, CDR1 MNHNS and CDR2 SASEGT. The V gene lost 3 bases and the J gene lost 3 bases, with 14 bases spanning the gap. The CDR3 covers 15 residues. CDR3 sequence reads: CASSDWQGKDYGYTF. The CDR3 nucleotides are TGTGCCAGCAGTGACTGGCAGGGAAAAGACTATGGCTACACCTTC.

V usage is TRBV27 and J usage is TRBJ2-1; 8 bases match TRBD2. The CDR3 length is 18 residues. Germline trimming cut 0 bases from V and 6 bases from J; bases unmatched to any gene: 13. Germline lookup yields CDR1 MNHEY and CDR2 SMNVEV (reference sequence). As DNA, the CDR3 is TGTGCCAGCAGTTTATCCGGTCGCGGGGGGCGAATAGGCAATGAGCAGTTCTTC. This gives the protein CASSLSGRGGRIGNEQFF.

V usage is TRBV5-6 and J usage is TRBJ1-2; D possibly corresponds to TRBD1 (5 bases). The CDR3 has 14 residues. The V gene's germline CDR1 is SGHDT and CDR2 YYEEEE. V was clipped by 6 bases and J by 7 bases, with 19 bases between them. The CDR3 DNA is TGTGCCAGCACCCCGACAGCGGAAAGGGGTGGCTACACCTTC. Its protein is CASTPTAERGGYTF.

J is TRBJ2-2 and V is TRBV7-3; D may be TRBD2 (6 bases). The CDR3 sequence is 14 residues long. The germline gives CDR1 SGHTA, CDR2 FQGTGA. The V end lost 5 bases, the J end lost 6 bases, and 13 bases lay between the germline ends. The CDR3 DNA is TGTGCCAGCAGCGTAGCGGAGTGGGCCGGGGAGCTGTTTTTT. It translates to CASSVAEWAGELFF.